This T cell receptor beta chain was found in a study of identical twins. The cDNA had a unique molecular identifier and a template-switch universal primer site. TCRdb fed the 5' RACE reads into MiXCR, producing one record per CDR3 protein. Among 1.5 million to 2 million distinct CDR3 sequences listed, 25% to 35% were seen once. There are 16 residues in the CDR3. Germline assignment: CDR1 SGHRS and CDR2 YFSETQ. This clonotype came up once. Sample: cord blood. The chain combines TRBV5-1 with TRBJ2-4; 13 nucleotides match TRBD2. The J call may not be correct, given that the DNA end is closer to TRBJ2-5. The clonotype originates from a newborn girl in good health. The CDR3 DNA is TGCGCCAGCAGCTCCCGGACTAGCGGGGGAGTAGGGACCCAGTACTTC. This gives the protein CASSSRTSGGVGTQYF.